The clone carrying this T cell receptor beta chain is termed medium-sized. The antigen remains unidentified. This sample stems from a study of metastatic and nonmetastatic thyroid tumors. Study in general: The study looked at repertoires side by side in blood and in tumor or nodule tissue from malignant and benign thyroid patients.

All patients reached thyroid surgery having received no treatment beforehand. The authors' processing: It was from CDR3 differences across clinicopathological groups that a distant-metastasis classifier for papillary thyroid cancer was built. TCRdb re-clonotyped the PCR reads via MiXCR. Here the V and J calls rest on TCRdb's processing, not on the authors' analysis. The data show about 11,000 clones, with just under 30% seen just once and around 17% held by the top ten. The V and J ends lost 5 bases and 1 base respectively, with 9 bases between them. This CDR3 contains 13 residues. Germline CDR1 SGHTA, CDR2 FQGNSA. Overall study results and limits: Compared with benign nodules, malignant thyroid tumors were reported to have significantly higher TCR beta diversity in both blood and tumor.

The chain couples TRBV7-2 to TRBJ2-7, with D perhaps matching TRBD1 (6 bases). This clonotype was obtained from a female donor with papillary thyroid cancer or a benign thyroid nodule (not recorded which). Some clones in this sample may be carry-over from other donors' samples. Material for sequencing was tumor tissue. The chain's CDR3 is CASSTGQSYEQYF. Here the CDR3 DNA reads TGTGCCAGCAGCACCGGACAGTCCTACGAGCAGTACTTC.